The 19 T cell receptor beta chains listed next were all sequenced from one sample in a study of blood T cell repertoires in COVID-19. Repertoires were generated with immunoSEQ multiplex PCR, while TCRdb's copy carries only in-frame clones and drops some. The table has about 78,000 clones, about nine tenths seen once. Material: peripheral blood. These receptors originate from a man in his fifties with active or convalescent COVID-19.

The gene calls are TRBV24-1 and TRBJ2-2; D gene ambiguous. CDR3 length: 16 amino acids. The germline V gene encodes CDR1 KGHDR and CDR2 SFDVKD. The germline V and J ends were trimmed by 3 bases and 3 bases, with 13 bases remaining between them. The DNA of the CDR3 is TGTGCCACCAGTGATAAGGAGTTGAGGTACACCGGGGAGCTGTTTTTT. It encodes CATSDKELRYTGELFF.

This clone was observed a handful of times. This chain joins TRBV9 and TRBJ2-7; D might be TRBD1 (6 bases). From germline, CDR1 is SGDLS and CDR2 YYNGEE. This CDR3 region has 13 residues. V shed 2 bases and J shed 2 bases, with 8 bases lying between them. The CDR3 nucleotides read TGTGCCAGCAGCGTTGGGGGCCCCTACGAGCAGTACTTC. The encoded protein is CASSVGGPYEQYF.

This chain uses TRBV7-2 with TRBJ2-5; 8 positions match TRBD2. This CDR3 region has 14 residues. With 6 bases clipped from V and 2 bases from J, the junction kept 5 bases outside the gene matches. Germline CDR1 reads SGHTA; CDR2 reads FQGNSA. The CDR3 nucleotides are TGTGCCAGCAGTTTCACGGGGGGGCAAGAGACCCAGTACTTC. This encodes CASSFTGGQETQYF.

In its sample, this clone was seen a few times. The chain has TRBV5-1 and TRBJ2-5, with D possibly being TRBD1 (5 bases). Trimming removed 5 bases from V and 2 bases from J, with 16 bases in between. The CDR3 consists of 15 residues. Germline CDR1 and CDR2: SGHRS and YFSETQ. The CDR3 reads CASSLGANWQETQYF. The CDR3 coding sequence is TGCGCCAGCAGTTTAGGGGCGAATTGGCAAGAGACCCAGTACTTC.

CDR3 residues: CATSDKGFRDNEQFF. The CDR3, as DNA: TGTGCCACCAGTGATAAGGGGTTTCGCGACAATGAGCAGTTCTTC. The chain joins TRBV24-1 to TRBJ2-1, with D perhaps TRBD1 (5 bases). Germline V gives CDR1 KGHDR, CDR2 SFDVKD. The CDR3 has 15 amino acids. The ends were cut back, 3 bases at V and 5 bases at J, with 13 bases in the middle.

This chain joins TRBV4-1 and TRBJ2-2; possibly TRBD1 for D (6 bases). The CDR3 spans 18 residues. Germline CDR1 and CDR2: MGHRA and YSYEKL. Trimming cost V 2 bases and J 4 bases, with 20 bases left between them. DNA for the CDR3: TGCGCCAGCAGCCAAACGACCAATAACCCACAGGGCACCGGGGAGCTGTTTTTT. It is translated as CASSQTTNNPQGTGELFF.

The CDR3 region has the DNA TGTGCCAGCAGCTTACAGGGTGGCAAAAACATTCAGTACTTC. Encoded protein: CASSLQGGKNIQYF. The genes are TRBV5-5 and TRBJ2-4; a possible D gene is TRBD1 (6 bases). CDR1 and CDR2 (germline): SGHKS, YYEKEE (reference sequence). CDR3 length: 14 residues. Trimming took off 2 bases at V and 3 bases at J, with 9 bases between the two ends.

The count of this clone is one. This chain joins TRBV7-9 and TRBJ1-2, with D tentatively TRBD1 (5 bases). Trimming cost V 7 bases and J 1 base, with 13 bases left between them. The CDR3 is made up of 14 amino acids. Per germline, CDR1 SEHNR and CDR2 FQNEAQ (reference sequence). The CDR3 coding sequence is TGTGCCAGCAAACCCATGGACATTAACTATGGCTACACCTTC. Its translation: CASKPMDINYGYTF. Full variable domain (rest looked up from reference TRBV7-9 and TRBJ1-2): DTGVSQNPRHKITKRGQNVTFRCDPISEHNRLYWYRQTLGQGPEFLTYFQNEAQLEKSRLLSDRFSAERPKGSFSTLEIQRTEQGDSAMYLCASKPMDINYGYTFGSGTRLTVV.

The chain is built from TRBV10-2 and TRBJ2-1; perhaps TRBD1 as D (6 bases). Trimming took off 7 bases at V and 2 bases at J, with 15 bases between the two ends. The CDR3 has 15 amino acids. Germline V lookup: CDR1 WSHSY, CDR2 SAAADI. Written as DNA, the CDR3 is TGCGCCAGCATCTCCCTCGAGGGGGCCTACAATGAGCAGTTCTTC. The encoded protein is CASISLEGAYNEQFF.

The chain carries TRBV27 and TRBJ2-5, with 7 bases matching TRBD2. The CDR3 consists of 15 residues. Germline CDR1 MNHEY, CDR2 SMNVEV (reference sequence). V shed 7 bases and J 4 bases; nucleotides not matched to a gene: 12. CDR3 region: CASKGWGGVLETQYF. The CDR3 DNA follows: TGTGCCAGCAAGGGCTGGGGGGGGGTTTTAGAGACCCAGTACTTC.

This clone is a singleton in its sample. The chain has TRBV7-2 and TRBJ2-5; D remains ambiguous. The CDR3 has 13 amino acids. Germline V CDR1 and CDR2: SGHTA, FQGNSA. Trimming removed 1 base at V and 5 bases at J, with 8 bases between. The CDR3 here is CASSLGVRETQYF. CDR3 sequence (DNA): TGTGCCAGCAGCTTAGGGGTGAGGGAGACCCAGTACTTC.

The gene calls are TRBV5-4 and TRBJ2-2; TRBD1 matches at 9 bases. Unmatched junction bases numbered 2, after V lost 3 bases and J lost 5 bases. Germline V gives CDR1 SGHNT, CDR2 YYREEE (reference sequence). The length of the CDR3 is 14 residues. The CDR3 is CASSYGTGTGELFF. CDR3 coding DNA: TGTGCCAGCAGCTACGGGACAGGGACCGGGGAGCTGTTTTTT.

The chain employs TRBV5-6 and TRBJ2-7; TRBD2 agrees at 11 bases. V dropped 4 bases and J dropped 4; count of bases not matched to a gene: 7. The CDR3 contains 15 residues. The germline V gene has CDR1 SGHDT and CDR2 YYEEEE. In nucleotides, the CDR3 is TGTGCCAGCAGCATGTTTAGCGGGGGGGAATACGAGCAGTACTTC. Translating gives CASSMFSGGEYEQYF.

The rearrangement links TRBV10-3 to TRBJ2-5; 8 bases are shared with TRBD1. The J segment lost 5 bases and the V segment lost 4 bases, leaving 9 bases of the junction unmatched. The germline V gene has CDR1 ENHRY and CDR2 SYGVKD. There are 15 residues in the CDR3. CDR3 nucleotide sequence: TGTGCCATCAGTGCCCTGACAGGGGTCGGGGAGACCCAGTACTTC. Protein sequence: CAISALTGVGETQYF.

This chain joins TRBV9 and TRBJ1-6, with D perhaps matching TRBD1 (5 bases). CDR1 is SGDLS and CDR2 is YYNGEE in the germline V gene. This CDR3 has 15 amino acids. V shed 0 bases and J shed 10 bases, with 14 bases lying between them. The CDR3 DNA follows: TGTGCCAGCAGCGTAGGCGGGGTTCAGGGATCACCCCTCCACTTT. Encoded protein: CASSVGGVQGSPLHF.

The rearrangement joins TRBV7-9 to TRBJ1-4; a weak D match, TRBD1 (6 bases). The CDR3 extends over 15 amino acids. Trimming removed 1 base from V and 5 bases from J, with 11 bases in between. Germline V gene sequence: CDR1 SEHNR, CDR2 FQNEAQ (reference sequence). The CDR3 is CASSLGGTLNEKLFF. The CDR3 region has the DNA TGTGCCAGCAGCTTAGGAGGGACACTAAATGAAAAACTGTTTTTT. The full variable domain, its missing parts supplied by reference TRBV7-9 and TRBJ1-4, is DTGVSQNPRHKITKRGQNVTFRCDPISEHNRLYWYRQTLGQGPEFLTYFQNEAQLEKSRLLSDRFSAERPKGSFSTLEIQRTEQGDSAMYLCASSLGGTLNEKLFFGSGTQLSVL.

The rearrangement links TRBV4-3 to TRBJ2-6, with TRBD1 identical over 7 bases. J lost 0 bases, V lost 0 bases, and 8 bases had no gene match. CDR3 length: 19 amino acids. The V gene's germline CDR1 is LGHNA and CDR2 YSLEER. The CDR3 loop reads CASSQERRTGLSGANVLTF. Here the CDR3 DNA reads TGCGCCAGCAGCCAAGAAAGGCGGACAGGACTCTCTGGGGCCAACGTCCTGACTTTC.

CDR3 DNA sequence: TGTGCCAGCAGCGCGCCGGGACAGGGAGGTACCGGGGAGCTGTTTTTT. The encoded protein is CASSAPGQGGTGELFF. The chain links TRBV5-4 to TRBJ2-2, with 9 bases aligning to TRBD1. V trimming: 4 bases; J trimming: 5 bases; junction bases outside the gene matches: 9. Germline V CDR1 and CDR2: SGHNT, YYREEE (reference sequence). This CDR3 comprises 16 residues.

The chain carries TRBV27 and TRBJ1-1; D gene unclear. CDR3 length: 14 residues. Trimming stripped 2 bases from V and 5 bases from J, with 12 bases between. Looked up from germline, CDR1 is MNHEY and CDR2 is SMNVEV (reference sequence). CDR3: CASSLVFSGTEAFF. The CDR3 nucleotides read TGTGCCAGCAGTTTAGTTTTCTCGGGGACTGAAGCTTTCTTT.